Following are 30 T cell receptor beta chains from one sample sequenced in a study of blood T cell repertoires in COVID-19. TCRdb keeps only in-frame clones here, not all; method: immunoSEQ multiplex PCR. The sample includes 250,000 to 350,000 clones, 87% of them seen just once. The sample comprised peripheral blood. Receptors were obtained from a woman aged 45 to 65 who had recovered from COVID-19.

The chain couples TRBV30 to TRBJ2-7; the match to TRBD1 covers 7 bases. From germline, CDR1 is GTSNPN and CDR2 SVGIG (reference sequence). The J segment lost 1 base and the V segment lost 5 bases, leaving 8 bases of the junction unmatched. The CDR3 has 14 amino acids. Here the CDR3 reads CAWARQGVSYEQYF. For the CDR3, the DNA is TGTGCCTGGGCAAGACAGGGCGTATCCTACGAGCAGTACTTC.

This rearrangement joins TRBV30 to TRBJ1-1, with D perhaps matching TRBD1 (6 bases). The CDR3 totals 15 residues. V was shortened by 0 bases and J by 1 base, with 12 bases between the two germline ends. The V gene's germline CDR1 is GTSNPN and CDR2 SVGIG (reference sequence). In nucleotides, the CDR3 is TGTGCCTGGAGTGTAGGGGGGGCTGGGAACACTGAAGCTTTCTTT. Translation gives CAWSVGGAGNTEAFF. The variable domain in full, with the rest retrieved from reference TRBV30 and TRBJ1-1, is SQTIHQWPATLVQPVGSPLSLECTVEGTSNPNLYWYRQAAGRGLQLLFYSVGIGQISSEVPQNLSASRPQDRQFILSSKKLLLSDSGFYLCAWSVGGAGNTEAFFGQGTRLTVV.

This chain links TRBV30 with TRBJ1-2; TRBD1 matches 8 bases. The J segment lost 9 bases and the V segment lost 5 bases, leaving 14 bases of the junction unmatched. The CDR3 is 14 amino acids. In germline, CDR1 is GTSNPN, CDR2 SVGIG (reference sequence). CDR3 coding DNA: TGTGCCTGGCTTCCGGGACAGGCCCTATGGAGCTACACCTTC. This translates into CAWLPGQALWSYTF.

The J gene is TRBJ2-7, the V gene TRBV7-9, with 8 bases lining up with TRBD1. CDR1 and CDR2 from the germline V gene are SEHNR and FQNEAQ (reference sequence). The CDR3 runs to 15 residues. V dropped 3 bases and J dropped 7; count of bases not matched to a gene: 11. DNA of the CDR3: TGTGCCAGCAGCTTCGAAAGGGCAGGGGGCAGGGAGCAGTACTTC. Protein sequence: CASSFERAGGREQYF.

The rearrangement uses TRBV28 and TRBJ2-3; TRBD2 agrees at 8 bases. V lost 7 bases, J lost 3 bases, and 3 bases stayed unmatched. CDR3 length equals 13 residues. Germline lookup yields CDR1 MDHEN and CDR2 SYDVKM. CDR3 sequence reads: CASTLAATDTQYF. The CDR3 DNA is TGTGCCAGCACACTAGCGGCTACAGATACGCAGTATTTT.

The chain joins TRBV5-6 to TRBJ1-4; D is possibly TRBD1 (5 bases). V lost 1 base and J 5 bases, leaving 15 bases between the germline ends. Germline CDR1 SGHDT, CDR2 YYEEEE. CDR3 length equals 16 residues. DNA for the CDR3: TGTGCCAGCAGCTTGAGGGGTGGACGGACCAATGAAAAACTGTTTTTT. Translated: CASSLRGGRTNEKLFF. Looking up the rest from reference TRBV5-6 and TRBJ1-4 gives the full variable domain: DAGVTQSPTHLIKTRGQQVTLRCSPKSGHDTVSWYQQALGQGPQFIFQYYEEEERQRGNFPDRFSGHQFPNYSSELNVNALLLGDSALYLCASSLRGGRTNEKLFFGSGTQLSVL.

The rearrangement uses TRBV7-3 and TRBJ2-3; 10 bases align to TRBD1. This CDR3 contains 15 residues. V lost 2 bases, J lost 5 bases, and 4 bases stayed unmatched. The germline gives CDR1 SGHTA, CDR2 FQGTGA. Here the CDR3 reads CASSLGGTGEDTQYF. The CDR3, as DNA: TGTGCCAGCAGCTTAGGGGGGACAGGGGAAGATACGCAGTATTTT.

V usage is TRBV24-1 and J usage is TRBJ2-2; 10 nucleotides agree with TRBD2. The CDR3 totals 17 residues. The germline V gene has CDR1 KGHDR and CDR2 SFDVKD. V was clipped by 9 bases and J by 4 bases; unmatched bases: 13. The CDR3 bases are TGTGCCACCGGCGGCTTACCACTAGCGGGAACCACCGGGGAGCTGTTTTTT. It specifies CATGGLPLAGTTGELFF.

The genes are TRBV29-1 and TRBJ2-1; 11 bases are a match to TRBD1. V was clipped by 7 bases and J by 1 base; unmatched bases: 9. Germline loops: CDR1 SQVTM, CDR2 ANQGSEA. This CDR3 comprises 16 residues. In DNA, the CDR3 is TGCAGCGCACGGACAGGGGGCTACAATTCCTACAATGAGCAGTTCTTC. It translates to CSARTGGYNSYNEQFF.

The chain uses TRBV10-3 and TRBJ2-3; 10 nucleotides align to TRBD2. V dropped 0 bases and J dropped 0; count of bases not matched to a gene: 9. The CDR3 runs 19 residues. CDR1 and CDR2 (germline): ENHRY, SYGVKD. The CDR3 spells CAISESISGGRHSTDTQYF. For the CDR3, the DNA is TGTGCCATCAGTGAGTCGATTAGCGGGGGGCGTCATAGCACAGATACGCAGTATTTT.

The J gene is TRBJ1-2, the V gene TRBV13, with 7 nucleotides matching TRBD1. Germline V gene data show CDR1 as PRHDT and CDR2 as FYEKMQ (reference sequence). The CDR3 totals 14 residues. V lost 3 bases and J lost 6; bases outside the gene matches: 7. Written as DNA, the CDR3 is TGTGCCAGCAGCTTTCAGGGGGTCTTTCATGGCTACACCTTC. Protein product: CASSFQGVFHGYTF.

This clone occurred a few times. The chain is built from TRBV7-2 and TRBJ2-1; D perhaps matches TRBD2 (6 bases). The CDR3 covers 13 residues. Trimming cost V 10 bases and J 0 bases, with 10 bases left between them. The germline gives CDR1 SGHTA, CDR2 FQGNSA. The CDR3 loop reads CAIERASYNEQFF. In DNA, the CDR3 is TGTGCCATCGAGCGGGCCTCCTACAATGAGCAGTTCTTC. Full variable domain (missing parts from reference TRBV7-2 and TRBJ2-1): GAGVSQSPSNKVTEKGKDVELRCDPISGHTALYWYRQSLGQGLEFLIYFQGNSAPDKSGLPSDRFSAERTGGSVSTLTIQRTQQEDSAVYLCAIERASYNEQFFGPGTRLTVL.

The chain recombines TRBV7-9 with TRBJ2-5; 13 nucleotides agree with TRBD2. Germline trimming cut 0 bases from V and 4 bases from J; bases unmatched to any gene: 5. Germline assignment: CDR1 SEHNR and CDR2 FQNEAQ (reference sequence). This CDR3 is built from 17 residues. The CDR3 DNA is TGTGCCAGCAGCTTAGCTCAGACTAGCGGGAGGCGAGAGACCCAGTACTTC. Protein: CASSLAQTSGRRETQYF.

The V and J genes are TRBV5-6 and TRBJ1-1; 8 bases map to TRBD1. Germline-derived CDR1 and CDR2 are SGHDT and YYEEEE. J was trimmed by 0 bases and V by 2 bases; bases with no gene match: 6. This CDR3 region has 16 residues. The CDR3 protein is CASSFRDRIMNTEAFF. CDR3 sequence (DNA): TGTGCCAGCAGCTTCCGGGACAGGATCATGAACACTGAAGCTTTCTTT.

The rearrangement links TRBV5-5 to TRBJ1-4; 10 bases agree with TRBD1. With 4 bases clipped from V and 5 bases from J, the junction kept 5 bases outside the gene matches. CDR3 size: 15 residues. Germline V gene lookup returns CDR1 SGHKS and CDR2 YYEKEE (reference sequence). The CDR3 here is CASSTDRGQNEKLFF. The CDR3 DNA sequence: TGTGCCAGCAGCACTGACAGGGGGCAGAATGAAAAACTGTTTTTT.

The genes are TRBV30 and TRBJ1-1; TRBD1 might be the D (6 bases). Per germline, CDR1 GTSNPN and CDR2 SVGIG (reference sequence). Trimming removed 0 bases at V and 1 base at J, with 18 bases between. The CDR3 contains 17 residues. As DNA, the CDR3 is TGTGCCTGGAGTGTAGTAGGCAGGGGAGGGTGGAACACTGAAGCTTTCTTT. It encodes CAWSVVGRGGWNTEAFF. The whole variable domain, remainder taken from reference TRBV30 and TRBJ1-1, is SQTIHQWPATLVQPVGSPLSLECTVEGTSNPNLYWYRQAAGRGLQLLFYSVGIGQISSEVPQNLSASRPQDRQFILSSKKLLLSDSGFYLCAWSVVGRGGWNTEAFFGQGTRLTVV.

The V call is TRBV6-4, the J call TRBJ2-1, with 13 nucleotides matching TRBD2. V was clipped by 7 bases and J by 1 base; unmatched bases: 4. This CDR3 has 16 residues. CDR1 and CDR2 (germline): MRHNA, SNTAGT. DNA for the CDR3: TGTGCCAGCAAGGGGACTAGCGGGGTGTCCTACAATGAGCAGTTCTTC. It is translated as CASKGTSGVSYNEQFF.

This clone appeared a few times. This sequence joins TRBV28 and TRBJ2-2; 10 nucleotides align to TRBD1. Germline V gene data show CDR1 as MDHEN and CDR2 as SYDVKM. CDR3 size: 16 residues. V was pared by 7 bases and J by 5 bases, with 10 bases of the junction left unmatched. CDR3 residues: CASTPFGTGVTGELFF. The CDR3 nucleotides read TGTGCCAGCACCCCGTTTGGGACAGGGGTTACCGGGGAGCTGTTTTTT.

The chain employs TRBV7-2 and TRBJ2-3; TRBD2 matches 8 bases. The CDR3 length is 15 residues. The V gene's germline CDR1 is SGHTA and CDR2 FQGNSA. After removal of 10 bases from V and 5 bases from J, the junction contained 14 bases not matched to a gene. The CDR3 bases are TGTGCCACCACCCTCGGGCGGGGGGCCATAGATACGCAGTATTTT. This codes for CATTLGRGAIDTQYF.

This chain uses TRBV9 with TRBJ2-7, with 12 bases fitting TRBD2. This CDR3 spans 14 amino acids. Germline CDR1 is SGDLS and CDR2 is YYNGEE. V trimming: 3 bases; J trimming: 5 bases; junction bases outside the gene matches: 3. In nucleotides, the CDR3 is TGTGCCAGCAGCGGGACTAGCGGGAACCACGAGCAGTACTTC. This encodes CASSGTSGNHEQYF.

This clone was found once. The chain has TRBV5-1 and TRBJ1-4, with 9 bases matching TRBD1. The CDR3 runs to 14 residues. Trimming cost V 3 bases and J 10 bases; bases outside gene matches: 7. Looked up from germline, CDR1 is SGHRS and CDR2 is YFSETQ. The CDR3 here is CASSWDREAGKLFF. The CDR3 nucleotides read TGCGCCAGCAGCTGGGACAGGGAGGCGGGAAAACTGTTTTTT.

V gene TRBV19 combines with J gene TRBJ2-7, with TRBD1 matching over 7 bases. Germline loops: CDR1 LNHDA, CDR2 SQIVND (reference sequence). Trimming took 5 bases from V and 3 from J; bases not matched to a gene: 7. The CDR3 runs 14 residues. CDR3 loop: CASSLGAGGYEQYF. CDR3 coding DNA: TGTGCCAGTAGTTTGGGAGCAGGGGGCTACGAGCAGTACTTC.

This chain joins TRBV28 and TRBJ2-1, with D unresolved. Germline V gene data show CDR1 as MDHEN and CDR2 as SYDVKM. With 4 bases removed from V and 4 bases from J, the gap between germline ends came to 17 bases. The CDR3 runs 16 residues. CDR3 sequence (DNA): TGTGCCAGCAGTTCCCGACACCCCAATGCTTACAATGAGCAGTTCTTC. Amino acid sequence: CASSSRHPNAYNEQFF.

This chain links TRBV3-1 (or the pseudogene TRBV3-2) with TRBJ2-3; 8 bases match TRBD2. J gave up 2 bases and V 4 bases, and 14 bases lay outside the gene matches. Germline V gene sequence: CDR1 LGHDT, CDR2 YNNKEL (reference sequence). The CDR3 totals 18 residues. The CDR3 loop reads CASSLRLISGEVTDTQYF. The CDR3 DNA is TGTGCCAGCAGCCTACGATTAATTAGCGGGGAGGTCACAGATACGCAGTATTTT.

J is TRBJ2-7 and V is TRBV3-1 (or the pseudogene TRBV3-2); D gene unclear. CDR3 length: 14 amino acids. V lost 3 bases and J 0 bases, leaving 9 bases between the germline ends. In germline, CDR1 is LGHDT, CDR2 YNNKEL (reference sequence). The CDR3 loop reads CASSHSYSSYEQYF. Written as DNA, the CDR3 is TGTGCCAGCAGCCACAGCTACAGCTCCTACGAGCAGTACTTC.

The chain has TRBV9 and TRBJ1-2; weak D call: TRBD1 (5 bases). Trimming shortened V by 6 bases and J by 5 bases, and 17 bases separated the two germline ends. The germline V gene encodes CDR1 SGDLS and CDR2 YYNGEE. The CDR3 is 14 residues long. Written as DNA, the CDR3 is TGTGCCAGCACGATAACAGGATCGGGTTATGGCTACACCTTC. It yields the protein CASTITGSGYGYTF.

This chain joins TRBV6-1 and TRBJ1-1; D might be TRBD1 (5 bases). Trimming left V 0 bases short and J 12 bases short, with 17 bases between. This CDR3 has 14 residues. Germline V gene sequence: CDR1 MNHNS, CDR2 SASEGT. This CDR3 reads CASSEARAGKGTFF. The CDR3 coding sequence is TGTGCCAGCAGTGAAGCACGCGCAGGGAAGGGAACTTTCTTT.

The chain carries TRBV20-1 and TRBJ2-5; 9 nucleotides align to TRBD2. Trimming at V came to 3 bases and at J to 8 bases, leaving 10 bases not matched to a gene. Germline CDR1 reads DFQATT; CDR2 reads SNEGSKA (reference sequence). The CDR3 sequence is 14 residues long. CDR3 sequence: CSASGLGGGETQYF. The CDR3 bases are TGCAGTGCTAGTGGTTTGGGCGGGGGGGAAACCCAGTACTTC.

This chain connects TRBV27 to TRBJ1-4; D remains unclear. This CDR3 spans 15 amino acids. Trimming removed 3 bases from V and 8 bases from J, with 16 bases in between. CDR1 MNHEY and CDR2 SMNVEV come from the germline V gene (reference sequence). The chain's CDR3 is CASSLGGRLGEKLFF. The CDR3 DNA follows: TGTGCCAGCAGTTTGGGAGGACGATTGGGGGAAAAACTGTTTTTT.

This sequence joins TRBV6-5 and TRBJ1-6; D gene uncertain. This CDR3 has 15 residues. The germline CDR1 and CDR2 sequences are MNHEY and SVGAGI. The V gene lost 0 bases and the J gene lost 14 bases, with 17 bases spanning the gap. The DNA of the CDR3 is TGTGCCAGCAGTTACTCCTTCGTTGCTAAGTCGACCCTCCACTTT. Translation gives CASSYSFVAKSTLHF.